The source of this T cell receptor (beta chain) is a study of response to subunit inactivated influenza vaccine. Overall study findings and caveats: Authors proposed each seasonal influenza vaccination draws in few new T cells.

In its sample, this clonotype was seen a few times. The antigen remains undetermined. TCRdb recomputed calls from the RT-PCR reads with MiXCR, one row per CDR3 protein. The sample includes 250,000 to 350,000 distinct CDR3 sequences, over 20% of them seen just once. CDR1 is MDHEN and CDR2 is SYDVKM in the germline V gene. The CDR3 loop spans 12 amino acids. V shed 6 bases and J shed 9 bases, with 15 bases lying between them. The chain is built from TRBV28 and TRBJ2-7, with TRBD1 as a possible D gene (6 bases). The sequencing used PBMCs from blood, collected about 19 months after vaccination. The receptor comes from a man between 45 and 75 years old who received an inactivated influenza vaccine. The CDR3 coding sequence is TGTGCCAGCAGCGTGACAGGTTTAGGGCAGTACTTC. It codes for CASSVTGLGQYF.